This T cell receptor beta chain emerged from a study of blood T cell repertoires in COVID-19. Study overall: Researchers got acute and convalescent COVID-19 samples from the United States, Italy and Spain. Sources were T cells, B-cell-depleted T cells, or PBMCs; the material itself was cDNA or gDNA.

Only in-frame clones appear in the TCRdb table, and some are missing; sequencing was by immunoSEQ multiplex PCR. The data show roughly 400,000 clones, over 75% seen once. Someone with COVID-19 had been met by exposed participants within 2 weeks before study entry. The germline V gene encodes CDR1 SNHLY and CDR2 FYNNEI. The ends were cut back, 1 base at V and 3 bases at J, with 18 bases in the middle. This CDR3 spans 17 amino acids. The clonotype originates from a woman under 30 who had been exposed to COVID-19. Material: PBMCs or T cells enriched from blood (not recorded which). V is TRBV2 and J is TRBJ2-5; D perhaps matches TRBD2 (7 bases). The CDR3 DNA follows: TGTGCCAGCAGTGAAGGCGGGAGCGGGGAGGGGGAAGAGACCCAGTACTTC. It translates to CASSEGGSGEGEETQYF.